The 3 T cell receptor beta chains given below trace back to one sample, sequenced in a study of T cell responses to AZD1222 COVID-19 vaccine. Repertoires were generated with immunoSEQ multiplex PCR, while TCRdb's copy carries only in-frame clones and drops some. Altogether approximately 140,000 clones are present, approximately 92% being singletons, with the ten largest covering more than 3%. The source was peripheral blood, collected 28 days after the second AZD1222 dose. These receptors were collected from an adult who received the AZD1222 COVID-19 vaccine.

Regarding this clone: The junction departs from the called germline gene at one end, perhaps through a read error. J is TRBJ1-1 and V is TRBV6-2 or TRBV6-3; D is undetermined. Germline V gene sequence: CDR1 MNHEY, CDR2 SVGEGT. The CDR3 length is 10 residues. CDR3 sequence: CASSYGSHAF. CDR3 DNA: TGTGCCAGCAGTTACGGGAGTCATGCCTTT.

The chain has TRBV4-3 and TRBJ2-2; either TRBD1 or TRBD2 may supply D (5 bases each). The CDR3 totals 17 residues. V gave up 0 bases and J gave up 6 bases, with 17 bases separating them. Per the germline V gene, CDR1 is LGHNA and CDR2 is YSLEER. DNA of the CDR3: TGCGCCAGCAGCCAAGAACGCGACAGCCGAGGGGCCGGGGAGCTGTTTTTT. Encoded protein: CASSQERDSRGAGELFF.

The chain combines TRBV5-4 with TRBJ1-2; D is uncertain. This CDR3 is 14 amino acids long. Trimming stripped 1 base from V and 6 bases from J, with 13 bases between. The germline gives CDR1 SGHNT, CDR2 YYREEE (reference sequence). The CDR3 nucleotides are TGTGCCAGCAGCTTGAATATTGGAGGGAATGGCTACACCTTC. This encodes CASSLNIGGNGYTF.